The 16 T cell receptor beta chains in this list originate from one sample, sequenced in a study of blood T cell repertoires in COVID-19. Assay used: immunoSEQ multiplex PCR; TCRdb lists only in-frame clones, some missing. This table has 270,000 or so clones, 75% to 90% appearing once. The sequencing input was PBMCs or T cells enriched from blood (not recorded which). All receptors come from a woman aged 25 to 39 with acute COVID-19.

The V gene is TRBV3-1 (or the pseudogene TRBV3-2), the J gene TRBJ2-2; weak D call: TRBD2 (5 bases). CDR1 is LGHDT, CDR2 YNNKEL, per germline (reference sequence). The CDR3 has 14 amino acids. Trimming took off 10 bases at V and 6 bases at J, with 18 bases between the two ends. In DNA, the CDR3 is TGTGCCACCTCCACTAGGTTAGCCTCCGGGGAGCTGTTTTTT. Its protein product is CATSTRLASGELFF.

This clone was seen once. CDR3 residues: CASSYSTRGEKNIQYF. Written as DNA, the CDR3 is TGTGCCAGCAGTTACTCGACCAGGGGAGAGAAAAACATTCAGTACTTC. V and J are TRBV6-2 or TRBV6-3 and TRBJ2-4; maybe TRBD1 (6 bases). The V gene's germline CDR1 is MNHEY and CDR2 SVGEGT. The CDR3 has 16 amino acids. V gave up 0 bases and J gave up 4 bases, with 13 bases separating them.

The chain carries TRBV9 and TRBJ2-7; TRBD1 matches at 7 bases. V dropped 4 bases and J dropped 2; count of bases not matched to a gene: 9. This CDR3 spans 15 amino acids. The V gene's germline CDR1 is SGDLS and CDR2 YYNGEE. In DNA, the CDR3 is TGTGCCAGCAGCCCTCACGGGGACAGTCCCTACGAGCAGTACTTC. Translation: CASSPHGDSPYEQYF.

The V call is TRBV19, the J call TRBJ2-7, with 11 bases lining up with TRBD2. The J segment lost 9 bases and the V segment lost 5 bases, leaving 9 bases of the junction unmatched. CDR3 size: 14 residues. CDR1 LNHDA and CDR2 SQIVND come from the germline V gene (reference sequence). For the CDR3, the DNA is TGTGCCAGTAGTGATACTAGCGGGAGAGGGGCGCAGTACTTC. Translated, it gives CASSDTSGRGAQYF.

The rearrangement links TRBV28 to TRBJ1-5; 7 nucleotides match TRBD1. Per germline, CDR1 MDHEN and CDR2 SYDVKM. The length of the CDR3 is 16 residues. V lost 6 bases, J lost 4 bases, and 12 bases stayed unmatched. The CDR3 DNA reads TGTGCCAGCAGGCCACTTGGGACAGACCCTAATCAGCCCCAGCATTTT. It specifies CASRPLGTDPNQPQHF.

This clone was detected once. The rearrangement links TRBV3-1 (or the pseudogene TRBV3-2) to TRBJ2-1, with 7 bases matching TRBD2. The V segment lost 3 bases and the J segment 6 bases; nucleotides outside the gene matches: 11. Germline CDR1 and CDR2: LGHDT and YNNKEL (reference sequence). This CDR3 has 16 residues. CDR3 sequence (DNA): TGTGCCAGCAGCCATGGCCGGGGGGAGAACGGCAATGAGCAGTTCTTC. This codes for CASSHGRGENGNEQFF.

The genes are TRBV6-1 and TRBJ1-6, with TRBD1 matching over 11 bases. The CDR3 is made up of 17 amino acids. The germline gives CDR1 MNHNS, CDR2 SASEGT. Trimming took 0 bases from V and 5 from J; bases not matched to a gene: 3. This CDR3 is CASSEAGTGGNNSPLHF. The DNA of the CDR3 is TGTGCCAGCAGTGAAGCCGGGACAGGGGGTAATAATTCACCCCTCCACTTT.

CDR3 loop: CASSPGTPLETQYF. As DNA, the CDR3 is TGTGCCAGCTCACCTGGGACACCCCTGGAGACCCAGTACTTC. This chain joins TRBV18 and TRBJ2-5; D possibly corresponds to TRBD1 (6 bases). V lost 3 bases and J lost 5, with 13 bases in between. Germline CDR1 reads KGHSH; CDR2 reads LQKENI. This CDR3 comprises 14 residues. Using reference TRBV18 and TRBJ2-5 for the parts outside the CDR3, the full variable domain is NAGVMQNPRHLVRRRGQEARLRCSPMKGHSHVYWYRQLPEEGLKFMVYLQKENIIDESGMPKERFSAEFPKEGPSILRIQQVVRGDSAAYFCASSPGTPLETQYFGPGTRLLVL.

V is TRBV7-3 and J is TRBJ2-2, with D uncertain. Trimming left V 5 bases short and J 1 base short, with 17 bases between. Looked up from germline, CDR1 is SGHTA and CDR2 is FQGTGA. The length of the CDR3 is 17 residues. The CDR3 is CASSPRAQIRNTGELFF. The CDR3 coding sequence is TGTGCCAGCAGCCCACGTGCCCAGATACGGAACACCGGGGAGCTGTTTTTT.

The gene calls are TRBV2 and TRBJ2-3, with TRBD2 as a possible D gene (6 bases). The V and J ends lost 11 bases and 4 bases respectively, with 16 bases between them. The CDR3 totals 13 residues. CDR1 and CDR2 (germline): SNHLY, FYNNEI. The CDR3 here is CAPKASVPDTQYF. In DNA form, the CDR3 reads TGTGCCCCCAAGGCTAGCGTCCCAGATACGCAGTATTTT.

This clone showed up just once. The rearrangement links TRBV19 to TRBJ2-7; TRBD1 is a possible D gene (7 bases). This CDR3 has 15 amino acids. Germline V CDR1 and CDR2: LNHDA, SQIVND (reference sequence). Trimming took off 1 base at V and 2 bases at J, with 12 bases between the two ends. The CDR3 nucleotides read TGTGCCAGTAGTATAGTTGCAGGGGGGACCTACGAGCAGTACTTC. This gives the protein CASSIVAGGTYEQYF.

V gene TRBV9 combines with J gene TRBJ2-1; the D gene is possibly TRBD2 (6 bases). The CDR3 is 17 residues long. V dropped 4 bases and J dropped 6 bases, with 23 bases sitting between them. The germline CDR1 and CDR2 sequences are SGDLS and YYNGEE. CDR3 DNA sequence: TGTGCCAGCAGCTTCAAGGCGGGGTTTTGGCAGACCAATGAGCAGTTCTTC. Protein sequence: CASSFKAGFWQTNEQFF.

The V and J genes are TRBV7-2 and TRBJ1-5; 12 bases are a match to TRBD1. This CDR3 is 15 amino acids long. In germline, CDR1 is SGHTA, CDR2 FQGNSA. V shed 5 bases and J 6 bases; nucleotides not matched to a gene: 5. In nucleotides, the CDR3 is TGTGCCAGCAGCGAGGGGACAGGGGGCATTCAGCCCCAGCATTTT. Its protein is CASSEGTGGIQPQHF.

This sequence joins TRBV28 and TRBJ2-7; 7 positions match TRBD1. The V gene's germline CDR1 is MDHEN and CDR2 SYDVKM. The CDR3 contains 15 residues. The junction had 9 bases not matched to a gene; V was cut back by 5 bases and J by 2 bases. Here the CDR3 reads CASSTRQGQTYEQYF. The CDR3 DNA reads TGTGCCAGCAGTACCAGACAGGGTCAGACCTACGAGCAGTACTTC. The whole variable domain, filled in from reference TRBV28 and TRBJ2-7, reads DVKVTQSSRYLVKRTGEKVFLECVQDMDHENMFWYRQDPGLGLRLIYFSYDVKMKEKGDIPEGYSVSREKKERFSLILESASTNQTSMYLCASSTRQGQTYEQYFGPGTRLTVT.

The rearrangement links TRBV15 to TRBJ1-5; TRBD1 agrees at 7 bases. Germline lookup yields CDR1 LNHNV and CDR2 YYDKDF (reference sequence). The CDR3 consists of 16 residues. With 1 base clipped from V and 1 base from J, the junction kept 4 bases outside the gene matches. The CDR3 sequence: CATSRGLGQSNQPQHF. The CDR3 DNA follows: TGTGCCACCAGCAGAGGACTGGGACAGAGCAATCAGCCCCAGCATTTT.

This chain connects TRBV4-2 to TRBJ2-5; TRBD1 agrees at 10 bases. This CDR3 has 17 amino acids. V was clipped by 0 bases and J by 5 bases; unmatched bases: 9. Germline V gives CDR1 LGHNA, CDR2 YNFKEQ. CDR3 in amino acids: CASSQDRGSGQGETQYF. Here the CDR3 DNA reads TGTGCCAGCAGCCAAGATCGTGGGTCGGGACAGGGGGAGACCCAGTACTTC.